A single T cell receptor (beta chain) is shown here with its context. Per the germline V gene, CDR1 is MNHEY and CDR2 is SVGAGI. The CDR3 is 15 residues long. Unmatched junction bases numbered 4, after V lost 2 bases and J lost 0 bases. In Seattle, patients joined the study during active infection and were tracked longitudinally. This sample is part of a study of blood T cell repertoires in COVID-19. As for the study in general: Acute and convalescent COVID-19 specimens originated in the United States, Italy and Spain. T cells, B-cell-depleted T cells, or PBMCs provided the cDNA or gDNA that served as material.

In the original processing: Amplification with reference gene primers provided the estimates of nucleated cell counts. Sequencing was performed with immunoSEQ multiplex PCR; in TCRdb, only in-frame clones are kept and a portion is missing. V and J calls and clone size follow that table, whereas D and trimming were derived from the DNA. The sample has hundreds of thousands of clones, 89% seen once. The chain uses TRBV6-5 and TRBJ2-7, with 7 positions matching TRBD1. The material sequenced was peripheral blood. The source is a man between 18 and 35 years old with COVID-19, enrolled during active disease. The CDR3 nucleotides are TGTGCCAGCAGTTACCAAACAGGGGCCTCCTACGAGCAGTACTTC. It specifies CASSYQTGASYEQYF.